This TCR beta chain was sequenced in a study of CD8+ T cells in alopecia areata. General observations from the study: Normal scalp showed lower clonality than lesional scalp, especially alopecia totalis/universalis.

The treatment here: oral pan-JAK inhibitor, 5-10 mg twice daily. Collection of lesional scalp punch biopsies and peripheral blood was performed in alopecia areata patients. Comment on this clone: Its antigen is not identified.

cDNA reverse transcribed from extracted RNA served as the sequencing template. Here immunoSEQ multiplex PCR was the method, and the copy in TCRdb shows in-frame clones only, minus some. The sample comprises roughly 190,000 clones, under 80% of which are singletons, and approximately 1.3% rests with the top ten. This sequence was found in a human donor with alopecia areata. Material: CD4+ T cells sorted from blood, obtained at approximately week 49, from a patient treated with tofacitinib.

CDR3 sequence reads: CSAGSGQTLNEQFF. DNA for the CDR3: TGCAGCGCAGGGTCCGGACAGACCTTGAATGAGCAGTTCTTC. This chain links TRBV29-1 with TRBJ2-1, with D perhaps TRBD1 (6 bases). CDR3 length: 14 residues. CDR1 SQVTM and CDR2 ANQGSEA come from the germline V gene. Trimming cost V 7 bases and J 7 bases, with 20 bases left between them.